This T cell receptor beta chain was documented in a study of T cells in Graves' hyperthyroidism and ophthalmopathy. Study results and caveats: Stable hyperthyroidism was separated from ophthalmopathy by a model based on 13 V-J features.

Lactation, pregnancy, other autoimmune disease or uncontrolled infection led to exclusion of patients. Diagnosing involved the use of clinical symptoms, serum thyroxine and TRAb, thyroid ultrasound and orbital computed tomography. V lost 10 bases and J 3 bases, leaving 19 bases between the germline ends. The germline V gene encodes CDR1 SEHNR and CDR2 FQNEAQ (reference sequence). CDR3 length: 15 residues. The TCR beta CDR3 regions underwent amplification using RNA transcripts as the source. In the first-round RT-PCR of the TCR CDR3, the HTBI primer set was used. TCRdb processed the multiplex PCR reads anew with MiXCR; each CDR3 protein has one entry. The repertoire consists of hundreds of thousands of distinct CDR3 sequences, with about a sixth occurring once and the leading ten covering less than 4.5%. Concerning this clonotype itself: What it recognizes is unknown.

The V call is TRBV7-9, the J call TRBJ2-1, with a possible D match to TRBD1 (9 bases). This sequence originates from a woman aged 30 to 39 with Graves' hyperthyroidism. The sample consisted of blood. This chain's CDR3 is CAIRGGQGYYNEQFF. The CDR3 region has the DNA TGTGCCATCCGGGGGGGACAGGGATACTACAATGAGCAGTTCTTC.